These T cell receptor beta chains were read from a single sample in a study of blood T cell repertoires in COVID-19. TCRdb's copy holds only in-frame clones and misses some; the assay was immunoSEQ multiplex PCR. The sample holds hundreds of thousands of clones, nearly 90% seen once. Specimen: peripheral blood. The receptors here all came from a woman between 40 and 55 years old who had recovered from COVID-19. Both conserved end residues are part of each CDR3. Fields, in order: clone size, CDR3 length, J gene, D gene, V gene, CDR3 DNA, CDR3 protein. A D gene is named only where the DNA matches it firmly. Rows give clone size only sometimes, using once, few, many, or a class for an expanded clone.

size: -; length: 15; J: TRBJ2-3; D: -; V: TRBV25-1; DNA: TGTGCCAGCAGTGGGACTTGGGGGCTCACAGATACGCAGTATTTT; CDR3: CASSGTWGLTDTQYF
size: few; length: 14; J: TRBJ1-6; D: -; V: TRBV6-4; DNA: TGTGCCAGCAGTGCCTCCCCCGGACAGCCACCCCTCCACTTT; CDR3: CASSASPGQPPLHF
size: -; length: 14; J: TRBJ1-6; D: TRBD1; V: TRBV7-8; DNA: TGTGCCAGCAGGGGGGACAGGGTTAACTCACCCCTCCACTTT; CDR3: CASRGDRVNSPLHF
size: -; length: 14; J: TRBJ2-3; D: -; V: TRBV18; DNA: TGTGCCAGCTCACCTCAGCGGGGCACAGATACGCAGTATTTT; CDR3: CASSPQRGTDTQYF
size: -; length: 14; J: TRBJ2-3; D: TRBD1; V: TRBV19; DNA: TGTGCCAGTGCCAAGGGGGCTAGCACAGATACGCAGTATTTT; CDR3: CASAKGASTDTQYF
size: -; length: 16; J: TRBJ1-5; D: -; V: TRBV28; DNA: TGTGCCAGCAGTTTACAGCGACTCTATAGCAATCAGCCCCAGCATTTT; CDR3: CASSLQRLYSNQPQHF
size: -; length: 15; J: TRBJ2-1; D: TRBD2; V: TRBV30; DNA: TGTGCCTGGAGCCGACTAGCGGGAGACTTCAATGAGCAGTTCTTC; CDR3: CAWSRLAGDFNEQFF
size: -; length: 16; J: TRBJ2-7; D: -; V: TRBV30; DNA: TGTGCCTGGAGGGGGGCCCGTTGGGGTAATACCTACGAGCAGTACTTC; CDR3: CAWRGARWGNTYEQYF
size: -; length: 16; J: TRBJ2-7; D: -; V: TRBV30; DNA: TGTGCCTGGCGCCGTACAGGGTACGGGAAAGAGGGCGAGCAGTACTTC; CDR3: CAWRRTGYGKEGEQYF
size: few; length: 15; J: TRBJ1-6; D: -; V: TRBV11-2; DNA: TGTGCCAGCAGCGTGGGGGGAGGAAGAGGTTCACCCCTCCACTTT; CDR3: CASSVGGGRGSPLHF
size: -; length: 14; J: TRBJ2-1; D: -; V: TRBV2; DNA: TGTGCCAGCAGTGTGGCCGGGTTCTACAATGAGCAGTTCTTC; CDR3: CASSVAGFYNEQFF
size: -; length: 14; J: TRBJ2-3; D: -; V: TRBV7-3; DNA: TGTGCCAGCAGCTCCGGGACTTCCACAGATACGCAGTATTTT; CDR3: CASSSGTSTDTQYF
size: few; length: 15; J: TRBJ2-3; D: TRBD2; V: TRBV4-1; DNA: TGCGCCAGCAGCTTCGGGACTAGCGGCACAGATACGCAGTATTTT; CDR3: CASSFGTSGTDTQYF
size: -; length: 13; J: TRBJ2-7; D: -; V: TRBV7-2; DNA: TGTGCCAGCAGCTTAAAGGGGACAAACGAGCAGTACTTC; CDR3: CASSLKGTNEQYF
size: -; length: 13; J: TRBJ2-2; D: -; V: TRBV24-1; DNA: TGTGCCACCGGGGACACAAACACCGGGGAGCTGTTTTTT; CDR3: CATGDTNTGELFF
size: once; length: 14; J: TRBJ1-4; D: TRBD1; V: TRBV7-9; DNA: TGTGCCAGCAGCCCCGACAGGGGAGGCGAAAAACTGTTTTTT; CDR3: CASSPDRGGEKLFF
size: -; length: 14; J: TRBJ2-3; D: TRBD1; V: TRBV7-2; DNA: TGTGCCAGCAGCTTCAGGGGGTCCACAGATACGCAGTATTTT; CDR3: CASSFRGSTDTQYF
size: -; length: 15; J: TRBJ2-7; D: -; V: TRBV2; DNA: TGTGCCAGCAGTGAAGGGCGGGGGCCCACCTACGAGCAGTACTTC; CDR3: CASSEGRGPTYEQYF
size: once; length: 15; J: TRBJ2-5; D: TRBD1; V: TRBV30; DNA: TGTGCCTGGAGTCGGGACAGCCGGTACCAAGAGACCCAGTACTTC; CDR3: CAWSRDSRYQETQYF
size: once; length: 14; J: TRBJ2-3; D: -; V: TRBV5-5; DNA: TGTGCCAGCAGCTCGGGACTCTTCGCAGATACGCAGTATTTT; CDR3: CASSSGLFADTQYF
size: -; length: 14; J: TRBJ2-2; D: TRBD1; V: TRBV19; DNA: TGTGCCAGTAGGACAGGGGACAACACCGGGGAGCTGTTTTTT; CDR3: CASRTGDNTGELFF
size: -; length: 15; J: TRBJ1-4; D: TRBD1; V: TRBV18; DNA: TGTGCCAGCTCACGGGATGACAGGGGAGGAGAAAAACTGTTTTTT; CDR3: CASSRDDRGGEKLFF
size: -; length: 17; J: TRBJ1-2; D: TRBD1; V: TRBV4-3; DNA: TGCGCCAGCAGACCTGGGCCCGAACAGGGGGCGCGGTATGGCTACACCTTC; CDR3: CASRPGPEQGARYGYTF
size: -; length: 12; J: TRBJ2-7; D: -; V: TRBV28; DNA: TGTGCCAGCAGTTTAACAGCCTACGAGCAGTACTTC; CDR3: CASSLTAYEQYF
size: -; length: 16; J: TRBJ2-3; D: TRBD2; V: TRBV24-1; DNA: TGTGCCACCAGTACCCAGCGGGGGGATTACACAGATACGCAGTATTTT; CDR3: CATSTQRGDYTDTQYF
size: -; length: 15; J: TRBJ2-7; D: TRBD1; V: TRBV6-5; DNA: TGTGCCAGCAGTTACTGGGACAGGGCCTCCTACGAGCAGTACTTC; CDR3: CASSYWDRASYEQYF
size: -; length: 15; J: TRBJ1-4; D: TRBD1; V: TRBV6-5; DNA: TGTGCCAGCAGCCAGGACAGGACAAGAAATGAAAAACTGTTTTTT; CDR3: CASSQDRTRNEKLFF
size: -; length: 13; J: TRBJ1-2; D: -; V: TRBV10-2; DNA: TGCGCCAGCAGCCCCGGACAGTTCGTAGGTTACACCTTC; CDR3: CASSPGQFVGYTF
size: once; length: 15; J: TRBJ1-5; D: -; V: TRBV2; DNA: TGTGCCAGCAGCCCGGTTAGAGTTCCCAATCAGCCCCAGCATTTT; CDR3: CASSPVRVPNQPQHF
size: -; length: 15; J: TRBJ2-1; D: TRBD1; V: TRBV5-4; DNA: TGTGCCAGCAGCCTAGAAAACCCGACAGGGATTGAGCAGTTCTTC; CDR3: CASSLENPTGIEQFF
size: -; length: 15; J: TRBJ2-7; D: -; V: TRBV2; DNA: TGTGCCAGCAGTGAATCCAGGATCCCAGGCTACGAGCAGTACTTC; CDR3: CASSESRIPGYEQYF
size: -; length: 16; J: TRBJ1-5; D: -; V: TRBV10-3; DNA: TGTGCCATCAGTGACCGGGACATTGTAGGAAGCCAGCCCCAGCATTTT; CDR3: CAISDRDIVGSQPQHF
size: -; length: 17; J: TRBJ1-4; D: -; V: TRBV28; DNA: TGTGCCAGCAGTTCCCACAGGGAGGGGGCAACTAATGAAAAACTGTTTTTT; CDR3: CASSSHREGATNEKLFF
size: -; length: 15; J: TRBJ1-5; D: TRBD1; V: TRBV2; DNA: TGTGCCAGCAGTGCCGGGACAGGGGGCTATCAGCCCCAGCATTTT; CDR3: CASSAGTGGYQPQHF
size: -; length: 15; J: TRBJ1-5; D: -; V: TRBV7-8; DNA: TGTGCCAGCAGCCAGAACGGAGGGGTCTATCAGCCCCAGCATTTT; CDR3: CASSQNGGVYQPQHF
size: -; length: 15; J: TRBJ1-1; D: -; V: TRBV19; DNA: TGTGCCAGTAGTATAGCAGGCAGGGCGAACACTGAAGCTTTCTTT; CDR3: CASSIAGRANTEAFF
size: -; length: 15; J: TRBJ2-7; D: -; V: TRBV3-1/TRBV3-2; DNA: TGTGCCAGCAGCCACGTGGGCAGGGGCTCCTACGAGCAGTACTTC; CDR3: CASSHVGRGSYEQYF
size: -; length: 10; J: TRBJ2-3; D: -; V: TRBV20-1; DNA: TGCAGTGCTAGACTAGATACGCAGTATTTT; CDR3: CSARLDTQYF
size: -; length: 15; J: TRBJ1-1; D: TRBD1; V: TRBV30; DNA: TGTGCCTGGAGTGTACGCGGGACAGGGAGCACTGAAGCTTTCTTT; CDR3: CAWSVRGTGSTEAFF
size: -; length: 15; J: TRBJ2-5; D: -; V: TRBV5-1; DNA: TGCGCCAGCAGCTTGACAGGGCAGGTAGTTGGGACCCAGTACTTC; CDR3: CASSLTGQVVGTQYF
size: once; length: 14; J: TRBJ1-6; D: -; V: TRBV11-3; DNA: TGTGCCAGCAGCCACGGGACTCAGAATTCACCCCTCCACTTT; CDR3: CASSHGTQNSPLHF
size: -; length: 16; J: TRBJ1-6; D: TRBD1; V: TRBV27; DNA: TGTGCCAGCAGTCGCTGGACAGGGTCCTATAATTCACCCCTCCACTTT; CDR3: CASSRWTGSYNSPLHF
size: -; length: 17; J: TRBJ2-7; D: TRBD2; V: TRBV11-3; DNA: TGTGCCAGCAGCTTAGACTCGGGCCGACTAGCGGCCCACGAGCAGTACTTC; CDR3: CASSLDSGRLAAHEQYF
size: once; length: 13; J: TRBJ1-1; D: -; V: TRBV29-1; DNA: TGCAGCGTTGAGGTAAACCTTAGAGCTGAAGCTTTCTTT; CDR3: CSVEVNLRAEAFF
size: -; length: 14; J: TRBJ1-6; D: -; V: TRBV7-2; DNA: TGTGCCAGCAGACAGGGATTCTATAATTCACCCCTCCACTTT; CDR3: CASRQGFYNSPLHF
size: -; length: 13; J: TRBJ2-7; D: TRBD1; V: TRBV7-2; DNA: TGTGCCAGCAGCAAGGACAGGAACTACGAGCAGTACTTC; CDR3: CASSKDRNYEQYF
size: once; length: 14; J: TRBJ1-6; D: -; V: TRBV7-8; DNA: TGTGCCAGCAGCTCACGAGGCGGTAATTCACCCCTCCACTTT; CDR3: CASSSRGGNSPLHF
size: -; length: 13; J: TRBJ2-1; D: TRBD2; V: TRBV30; DNA: TGTGCCTGGAGGGGAGGGTATAACAATGAGCAGTTCTTC; CDR3: CAWRGGYNNEQFF
size: -; length: 15; J: TRBJ2-5; D: TRBD1; V: TRBV5-1; DNA: TGCGCCAGCAGCTTGAACACAGGGGTGGCCGAGACCCAGTACTTC; CDR3: CASSLNTGVAETQYF
size: -; length: 18; J: TRBJ1-4; D: -; V: TRBV18; DNA: TGTGCCAGCTCACCACCACAGGGAACTGGGGCAACTAATGAAAAACTGTTTTTT; CDR3: CASSPPQGTGATNEKLFF